These 9 T cell receptor beta chains share one sample of origin, sequenced in a study of T cells after yellow fever vaccination. TCRdb re-called the 5' RACE reads with MiXCR, one entry per CDR3 protein. The repertoire includes around 350,000 distinct CDR3 sequences, roughly 6.2% of them detected once, and about 15% sits in the top ten. The sample in question was PBMCs, obtained 5 days after the yellow fever booster vaccination. These receptors were collected from a man aged 30-40 years who received the YFV17D yellow fever vaccine.

V usage is TRBV12-3 or TRBV12-4 and J usage is TRBJ2-2, with D hard to call. Trimming stripped 3 bases from V and 5 bases from J, with 10 bases between. This CDR3 has 14 residues. CDR3 nucleotides: TGTGCCAGCAGTTTGAAGAGATATACCGGGGAGCTGTTTTTT. Amino acids: CASSLKRYTGELFF.

This clonotype was detected many times. In DNA, the CDR3 is TGTGCCAGCAGTTACTTCTCCGGGACAGGGGGTTACGGGGAGCTGTTTTTT. Residues: CASSYFSGTGGYGELFF. The V gene is TRBV6-5, the J gene TRBJ2-2; TRBD1 matches at 11 bases. The CDR3 length is 17 residues. Germline lookup yields CDR1 MNHEY and CDR2 SVGAGI. V trimming: 1 base; J trimming: 7 bases; junction bases outside the gene matches: 8.

The chain employs TRBV5-1 and TRBJ1-1, with D unresolved. This CDR3 comprises 15 residues. Germline V gene data show CDR1 as SGHRS and CDR2 as YFSETQ. Trimming removed 3 bases from V and 11 bases from J, with 23 bases in between. DNA for the CDR3: TGCGCCAGCAGCTACAACCGGTTTGGAATTGGGTTGGCTTTCTTT. Translated: CASSYNRFGIGLAFF.

This clonotype was detected a few times. The rearrangement uses TRBV4-3 and TRBJ2-7; either TRBD1 or TRBD2 may supply D (5 bases each). This CDR3 region has 16 residues. From germline, CDR1 is LGHNA and CDR2 YSLEER. Trimming removed 4 bases from V and 5 bases from J, with 21 bases in between. The CDR3 sequence is CASSPQRDPSLNEQYF. In nucleotides, the CDR3 is TGCGCCAGCAGCCCCCAACGGGACCCTTCCTTAAACGAGCAGTACTTC.

This clonotype appeared many times. The genes are TRBV5-1 and TRBJ2-1; D gene uncertain. The V gene's germline CDR1 is SGHRS and CDR2 YFSETQ. Between the trimmed V and J ends, which lost 2 bases and 4 bases, there was a span of 13 bases. The CDR3 has 15 amino acids. The DNA of the CDR3 is TGCGCCAGCAGCTTCACGCCAGCGAGTTACAATGAGCAGTTCTTC. Protein: CASSFTPASYNEQFF.

The V and J genes are TRBV28 and TRBJ2-1, with unresolved D. V gave up 5 bases and J gave up 9 bases, with 11 bases separating them. Germline V gives CDR1 MDHEN, CDR2 SYDVKM. The CDR3 extends over 12 amino acids. CDR3 coding DNA: TGTGCCAGCAGTATCCTAGGGATTGAGCAGTTCTTC. Residues: CASSILGIEQFF.

This clonotype was observed a few times. CDR3 sequence: CASSSPRDRGLAGGPVEQYF. For the CDR3, the DNA is TGTGCCAGCAGCTCCCCTCGGGACAGGGGACTAGCGGGAGGGCCGGTCGAGCAGTACTTC. The rearrangement links TRBV11-1 to TRBJ2-7, with TRBD2 matching 16 bases. V lost 4 bases, J lost 6 bases, and 18 bases stayed unmatched. The CDR3 has 20 amino acids. Germline CDR1 and CDR2: SGHAT and FQDESV (reference sequence).

This clonotype has just a few counts. The rearrangement uses TRBV5-1 and TRBJ2-5; 15 nucleotides align to TRBD2. CDR1 is SGHRS and CDR2 is YFSETQ in the germline V gene. The V segment lost 4 bases and the J segment 5 bases; nucleotides outside the gene matches: 9. CDR3 length: 17 amino acids. The CDR3 sequence is CASSEGTSGRSRETQYF. CDR3 bases: TGCGCCAGCAGCGAAGGGACTAGCGGGAGGTCTCGGGAGACCCAGTACTTC. Full variable domain (missing parts from reference TRBV5-1 and TRBJ2-5): KAGVTQTPRYLIKTRGQQVTLSCSPISGHRSVSWYQQTPGQGLQFLFEYFSETQRNKGNFPGRFSGRQFSNSRSEMNVSTLELGDSALYLCASSEGTSGRSRETQYFGPGTRLLVL.

The table lists this clonotype with many counts. This sequence joins TRBV6-1 and TRBJ1-6, with D tentatively TRBD1 (6 bases). The CDR3 sequence is 14 residues long. Trimming removed 3 bases from V and 10 bases from J, with 13 bases in between. From germline, CDR1 is MNHNS and CDR2 SASEGT. The CDR3 DNA reads as TGTGCCAGCAGTGAGGGCAGGGGAAGGTCACCCCTCCACTTT. Protein product: CASSEGRGRSPLHF.